One sample yielded the 8 T cell receptor beta chains listed below, sequenced in a study of neurological immune-mediated disorders. TCRdb analysed the 5' RACE reads with MiXCR anew, one entry per CDR3 protein. The table shows about 28,000 distinct CDR3 sequences, with around 10% occurring only once. Sequencing was done on a sample of PBMCs. These receptors all stem from a woman between 55 and 75 years old in good health.

Judged by abundance, this clonotype is medium-sized. The V call is TRBV9, the J call TRBJ2-5; 13 nucleotides match TRBD2. V lost 3 bases and J lost 5; bases outside the gene matches: 4. The CDR3 contains 15 residues. The germline V gene has CDR1 SGDLS and CDR2 YYNGEE. This chain's CDR3 is CASSGPGLAGETQYF. Written as DNA, the CDR3 is TGTGCCAGCAGCGGACCGGGACTAGCGGGGGAGACCCAGTACTTC. The full variable domain, completed using reference TRBV9 and TRBJ2-5, is DSGVTQTPKHLITATGQRVTLRCSPRSGDLSVYWYQQSLDQGLQFLIQYYNGEERAKGNILERFSAQQFPDLHSELNLSSLELGDSALYFCASSGPGLAGETQYFGPGTRLLVL.

This clonotype has at least ten counts. The junction and the germline gene differ at one end; a read error may be behind it. This chain links TRBV20-1 with TRBJ1-2, with TRBD1 matching 8 bases. Germline CDR1 and CDR2: DFQATT and SNEGSKA (reference sequence). The CDR3 consists of 13 residues. The CDR3 region is CSARVATGDLEGF. CDR3 nucleotide sequence: TGCAGTGCTAGAGTAGCGACAGGGGACTTAGAGGGCTTC.

There are many counts of this clonotype. The chain links TRBV11-2 to TRBJ1-2; a weak D match, TRBD1 (5 bases). The ends were cut back, 6 bases at V and 7 bases at J, with 12 bases in the middle. CDR3 length: 12 residues. Germline lookup yields CDR1 SGHAT and CDR2 FQNNGV. CDR3 protein: CASRPEGSGYTF. The DNA of the CDR3 is TGTGCCAGCAGACCTGAGGGGTCTGGCTACACCTTC.

This clonotype was recorded many times. The rearrangement joins TRBV7-2 to TRBJ1-1; D unresolved. The germline CDR1 and CDR2 sequences are SGHTA and FQGNSA. The CDR3 is 13 residues long. V lost 5 bases and J 0 bases, leaving 7 bases between the germline ends. CDR3: CASSPKMNTEAFF. The CDR3 bases are TGTGCCAGCAGCCCCAAAATGAACACTGAAGCTTTCTTT. Variable domain in full (rest from reference TRBV7-2 and TRBJ1-1): GAGVSQSPSNKVTEKGKDVELRCDPISGHTALYWYRQSLGQGLEFLIYFQGNSAPDKSGLPSDRFSAERTGGSVSTLTIQRTQQEDSAVYLCASSPKMNTEAFFGQGTRLTVV.

The chain combines TRBV4-3 with TRBJ1-1, with no clear D. There are 12 residues in the CDR3. The ends were cut back, 6 bases at V and 4 bases at J, with 9 bases in the middle. Germline assignment: CDR1 LGHNA and CDR2 YSLEER. The CDR3, as DNA: TGCGCCAGCAGGGGAGTGGGCACTGAAGCTTTCTTT. This translates into CASRGVGTEAFF.

This clonotype was seen more than once but under ten times. The V gene is TRBV7-6, the J gene TRBJ2-3; possibly TRBD1 for D (5 bases). V was shortened by 1 base and J by 2 bases, with 13 bases between the two germline ends. The CDR3 has 16 residues. CDR1 SGHVS and CDR2 FNYEAQ come from the germline V gene. The CDR3 DNA reads TGTGCCAGCAGCTTAGGGGGCCCATTATCCACAGATACGCAGTATTTT. Protein sequence: CASSLGGPLSTDTQYF.

Concerning this clonotype itself: A read error may explain this, as a much larger clone is one base away. V gene TRBV7-2 combines with J gene TRBJ2-6, with 7 bases lining up with TRBD1. Germline loops: CDR1 SGHTA, CDR2 FQGNSA. Germline trimming cut 4 bases from V and 2 bases from J; bases unmatched to any gene: 5. This CDR3 is 16 amino acids long. The CDR3, as DNA: TGTGCCAGCAGCTCGCTAGGGGGCGCTGGGGCCAACGTCCTGACTTTC. Translation: CASSSLGGAGANVLTF.

This clonotype was seen ten or more times. J is TRBJ2-5 and V is TRBV5-1, with D tentatively TRBD1 or TRBD2 (5 bases each). The V gene lost 4 bases and the J gene lost 1 base, with 14 bases spanning the gap. CDR1 SGHRS and CDR2 YFSETQ come from the germline V gene. CDR3 size: 15 residues. The CDR3 DNA is TGCGCCAGCAGCCGCGCCGTCGGGGCCCAAGAGACCCAGTACTTC. Translation gives CASSRAVGAQETQYF.